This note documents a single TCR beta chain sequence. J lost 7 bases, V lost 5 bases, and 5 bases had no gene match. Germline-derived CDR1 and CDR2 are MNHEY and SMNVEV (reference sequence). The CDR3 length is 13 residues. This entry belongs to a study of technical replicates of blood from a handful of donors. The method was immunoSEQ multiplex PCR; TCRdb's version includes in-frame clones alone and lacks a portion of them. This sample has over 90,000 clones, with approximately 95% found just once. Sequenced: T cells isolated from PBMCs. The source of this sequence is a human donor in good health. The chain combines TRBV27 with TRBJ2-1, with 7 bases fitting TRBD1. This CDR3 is CASSVDRANEQFF. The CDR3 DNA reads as TGTGCCAGCAGTGTCGACAGGGCTAATGAGCAGTTCTTC.